The rows below give T cell receptor beta chains drawn from one sample of a study of naive and memory T cell subsets. TCRdb processed the UMI-ligation and nested PCR reads anew with MiXCR; each CDR3 protein has one entry. The table includes some 83,000 distinct CDR3 sequences, around 14% detected once. The sequenced sample was central memory CD4+ T cells from blood. These TCRs come from a human donor in good health. CDR3s include the opening cysteine and the closing phenylalanine or tryptophan. Each record gives: V gene, D gene, clone size, J gene, CDR3 protein, CDR3 DNA. The D gene is left open where the match is weak. Clone size is stated in some rows and not others, as once, few, many or a class when expanded.

V: TRBV15; D: .; size: .; J: TRBJ1-5; CDR3: CATSRDAGNGRHQPQHF; DNA: TGTGCCACCAGCAGAGATGCGGGCAATGGGCGTCATCAGCCCCAGCATTTT
V: TRBV20-1; D: .; size: .; J: TRBJ1-1; CDR3: CSARVGNTEAFF; DNA: TGCAGTGCTAGAGTGGGGAACACTGAAGCTTTCTTT
V: TRBV6-6; D: TRBD2; size: few; J: TRBJ2-1; CDR3: CASRTSDSYNEQFF; DNA: TGTGCCAGCAGGACTAGCGACTCCTACAATGAGCAGTTCTTC
V: TRBV29-1; D: TRBD1; size: many; J: TRBJ2-7; CDR3: CSVVDRPSSYEQYF; DNA: TGCAGCGTTGTGGACAGGCCGAGCTCCTACGAGCAGTACTTC
V: TRBV6-2/TRBV6-3; D: .; size: few; J: TRBJ2-6; CDR3: CASNGPRFSGANVLTF; DNA: TGTGCCAGCAATGGACCGAGATTCTCTGGGGCCAACGTCCTGACTTTC
V: TRBV6-1; D: .; size: few; J: TRBJ2-1; CDR3: CASIVSPSPVDEQFF; DNA: TGTGCCAGTATTGTATCTCCCAGTCCTGTGGATGAGCAGTTCTTC
V: TRBV29-1; D: TRBD1; size: many; J: TRBJ2-7; CDR3: CSVAQGAGEQYF; DNA: TGCAGCGTTGCGCAGGGGGCGGGGGAGCAGTACTTC
V: TRBV30; D: TRBD2; size: many; J: TRBJ2-3; CDR3: CAWKTGGQGTDTQYF; DNA: TGTGCCTGGAAGACGGGGGGGCAGGGCACAGATACGCAGTATTTT
V: TRBV6-1; D: .; size: few; J: TRBJ1-5; CDR3: CASSGQVTQPQHF; DNA: TGTGCCAGCAGTGGACAGGTCACTCAGCCCCAGCATTTT
V: TRBV19; D: TRBD2; size: .; J: TRBJ2-1; CDR3: CASSTDRLAGYNEQFF; DNA: TGTGCCAGTAGTACCGACCGACTAGCAGGATACAATGAGCAGTTCTTC
V: TRBV29-1; D: TRBD1; size: few; J: TRBJ1-2; CDR3: CSVEVPRGLYGYTF; DNA: TGCAGCGTTGAAGTCCCCAGGGGGCTCTATGGCTACACCTTC
V: TRBV7-9; D: TRBD1; size: few; J: TRBJ1-2; CDR3: CASSLMGDRNDGYTF; DNA: TGTGCCAGCAGCTTAATGGGGGACAGGAACGATGGCTACACCTTC
V: TRBV5-6; D: .; size: many; J: TRBJ2-2; CDR3: CASSFVGELFF; DNA: TGTGCCAGCAGCTTTGTCGGGGAGCTGTTTTTT
V: TRBV18; D: .; size: few; J: TRBJ2-3; CDR3: CASSPLASAEGSQYF; DNA: TGTGCCAGCTCACCACTAGCCTCAGCCGAGGGATCGCAGTATTTT
V: TRBV18; D: .; size: many; J: TRBJ2-7; CDR3: CASSPSVSGGRDEQYF; DNA: TGTGCCAGCTCACCCTCGGTTAGCGGCGGTAGGGACGAGCAGTACTTC
V: TRBV7-2; D: .; size: .; J: TRBJ2-5; CDR3: CASSLQGLQETQYF; DNA: TGTGCCAGCAGCCTCCAGGGGTTGCAAGAGACCCAGTACTTC
V: TRBV7-3; D: .; size: many; J: TRBJ2-7; CDR3: CASSLTFPGPYEQYF; DNA: TGTGCCAGCAGCTTAACGTTTCCGGGCCCCTACGAGCAGTACTTC
V: TRBV6-1; D: TRBD1; size: .; J: TRBJ2-7; CDR3: CASSAQTGLGTYEQYF; DNA: TGTGCCAGCAGTGCACAGACAGGGCTTGGGACCTACGAGCAGTACTTC
V: TRBV6-5; D: .; size: .; J: TRBJ2-1; CDR3: CASSPGGLQATEQFF; DNA: TGTGCCAGCAGTCCGGGCGGACTACAGGCTACTGAGCAGTTCTTC
V: TRBV6-4; D: TRBD2; size: few; J: TRBJ2-3; CDR3: CASSLTSGRGDTQYF; DNA: TGTGCCAGCAGCCTGACTAGCGGGAGGGGCGATACGCAGTATTTT
V: TRBV20-1; D: .; size: many; J: TRBJ1-5; CDR3: CSAKPPGALNQPQHF; DNA: TGCAGTGCTAAACCTCCAGGGGCACTTAATCAGCCCCAGCATTTT
V: TRBV2; D: TRBD2; size: few; J: TRBJ2-3; CDR3: CASRAGTSGTDTQYF; DNA: TGTGCCAGCAGGGCCGGGACTAGCGGCACAGATACGCAGTATTTT
V: TRBV3-1; D: .; size: few; J: TRBJ2-7; CDR3: CATGRSDTYEQYF; DNA: TGTGCCACCGGGCGTTCAGATACCTACGAGCAGTACTTC
V: TRBV4-1; D: .; size: .; J: TRBJ2-7; CDR3: CASSQVILAPGIHYEQYF; DNA: TGCGCCAGCAGCCAAGTAATTCTAGCCCCGGGAATTCACTACGAGCAGTACTTC
V: TRBV28; D: .; size: few; J: TRBJ2-3; CDR3: CASSGGLGGSADTQYF; DNA: TGTGCCAGCAGCGGAGGACTAGGGGGTAGCGCAGATACGCAGTATTTT
V: TRBV10-2; D: .; size: many; J: TRBJ2-5; CDR3: CASGYEAETQYF; DNA: TGCGCCAGCGGGTATGAGGCAGAGACCCAGTACTTC
V: TRBV12-3/TRBV12-4; D: TRBD2; size: few; J: TRBJ2-2; CDR3: CASSLLAGVTGELFF; DNA: TGTGCCAGCAGTTTACTAGCGGGAGTAACCGGGGAGCTGTTTTTT
V: TRBV5-5; D: .; size: few; J: TRBJ2-1; CDR3: CASSLRLLEEQFF; DNA: TGTGCCAGCAGCTTGAGACTTCTAGAGGAGCAGTTCTTC
V: TRBV29-1; D: .; size: few; J: TRBJ1-1; CDR3: CSVERAGLNTEAFF; DNA: TGCAGCGTTGAACGGGCAGGACTGAACACTGAAGCTTTCTTT